This T cell receptor (beta chain) originates from a study of T cell responses to AZD1222 COVID-19 vaccine. Study-level information: Analysis merged second doses at about 4 or about 12 weeks. Study-level findings and limits: The peak T cell response came first, and repertoires were sampled only after it. Donors, mostly white British, included more females; clonal diversity was possibly underestimated. Unmutated variant regions are reportedly targeted by nearly half of spike-specific TCRs.

The assay was immunoSEQ multiplex PCR, and TCRdb's table has in-frame clones only and misses some. The table includes tens of thousands of clones, about 90% detected once. The CDR3 is 14 residues long. Germline values: CDR1 MNHEY, CDR2 SVGAGI. V was cut by 10 bases and J by 0 bases, with 15 bases left in between. This clone has a single count. Its specificity is not known. This TCR was sampled from an adult in good health. The chain carries TRBV6-5 and TRBJ1-2; tentatively, D is TRBD1 (6 bases). This material consisted of peripheral blood, taken on day 0 of AZD1222 vaccination. The CDR3 is CAIGQPSANYGYTF. The CDR3 DNA follows: TGTGCCATCGGACAGCCGTCTGCTAACTATGGCTACACCTTC.